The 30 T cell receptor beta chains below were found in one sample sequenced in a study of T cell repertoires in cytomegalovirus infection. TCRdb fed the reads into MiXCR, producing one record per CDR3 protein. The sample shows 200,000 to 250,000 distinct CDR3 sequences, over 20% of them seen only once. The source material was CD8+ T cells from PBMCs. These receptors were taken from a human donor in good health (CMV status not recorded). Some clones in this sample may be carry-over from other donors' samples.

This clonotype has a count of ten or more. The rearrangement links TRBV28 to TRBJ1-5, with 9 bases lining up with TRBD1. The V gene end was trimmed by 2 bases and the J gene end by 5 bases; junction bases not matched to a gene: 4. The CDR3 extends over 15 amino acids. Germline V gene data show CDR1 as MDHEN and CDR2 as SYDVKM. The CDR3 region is CASSLLRTGDQPQHF. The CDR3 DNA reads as TGTGCCAGCAGTTTACTTAGGACAGGGGATCAGCCCCAGCATTTT.

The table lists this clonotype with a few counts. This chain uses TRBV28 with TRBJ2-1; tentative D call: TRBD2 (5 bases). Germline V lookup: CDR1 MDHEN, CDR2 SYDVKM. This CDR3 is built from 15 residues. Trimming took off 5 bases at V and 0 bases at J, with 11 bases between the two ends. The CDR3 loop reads CASSQDLSSYNEQFF. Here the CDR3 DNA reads TGTGCCAGCAGTCAGGACTTGAGCTCCTACAATGAGCAGTTCTTC.

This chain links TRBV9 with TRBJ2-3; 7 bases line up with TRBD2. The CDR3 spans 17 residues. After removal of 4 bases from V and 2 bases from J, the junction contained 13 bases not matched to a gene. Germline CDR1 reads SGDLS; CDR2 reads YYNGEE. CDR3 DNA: TGTGCCAGCAGCTTCTCGACGGCAGCGGGGCACACAGATACGCAGTATTTT. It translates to CASSFSTAAGHTDTQYF. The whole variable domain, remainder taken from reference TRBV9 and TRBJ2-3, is DSGVTQTPKHLITATGQRVTLRCSPRSGDLSVYWYQQSLDQGLQFLIQYYNGEERAKGNILERFSAQQFPDLHSELNLSSLELGDSALYFCASSFSTAAGHTDTQYFGPGTRLTVL.

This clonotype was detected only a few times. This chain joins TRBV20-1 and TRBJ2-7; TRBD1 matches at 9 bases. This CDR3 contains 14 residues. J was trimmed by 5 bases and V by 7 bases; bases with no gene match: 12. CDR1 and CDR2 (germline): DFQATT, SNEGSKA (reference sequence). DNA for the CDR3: TGCAGTGTCTCAGCCGGGACAGGGCGTGACGAGCAGTACTTC. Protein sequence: CSVSAGTGRDEQYF.

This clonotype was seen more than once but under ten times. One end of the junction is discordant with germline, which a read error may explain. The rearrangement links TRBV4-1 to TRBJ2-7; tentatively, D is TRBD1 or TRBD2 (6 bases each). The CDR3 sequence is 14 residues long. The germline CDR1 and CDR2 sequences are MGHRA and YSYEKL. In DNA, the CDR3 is TGTGCCAGCAGCCAAGGGGGTAGCGGTAACGAGCAGTACTTC. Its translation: CASSQGGSGNEQYF.

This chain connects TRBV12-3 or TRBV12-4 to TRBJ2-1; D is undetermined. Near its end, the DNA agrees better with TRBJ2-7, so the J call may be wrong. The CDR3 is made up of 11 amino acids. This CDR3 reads CASSFMDEQYF. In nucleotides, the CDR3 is TGTGCCAGCAGTTTCATGGATGAGCAGTACTTC.

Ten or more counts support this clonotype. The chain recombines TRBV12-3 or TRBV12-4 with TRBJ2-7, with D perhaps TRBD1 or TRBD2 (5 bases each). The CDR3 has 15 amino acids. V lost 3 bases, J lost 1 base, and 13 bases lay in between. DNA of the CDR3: TGTGCCAGCAGTTTCCGGGAAGACAGTTCCTACGAGCAGTACTTC. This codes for CASSFREDSSYEQYF.

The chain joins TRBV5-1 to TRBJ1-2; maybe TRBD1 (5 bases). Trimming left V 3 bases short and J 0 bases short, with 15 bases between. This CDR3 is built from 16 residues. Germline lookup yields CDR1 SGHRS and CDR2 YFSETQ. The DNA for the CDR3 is TGCGCCAGCAGCTCCAGGGAGGTCGGCTCTAACTATGGCTACACCTTC. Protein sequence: CASSSREVGSNYGYTF.

Written as DNA, the CDR3 is TGTGCCAGCAGCCAGGGGGCAGGAGGCTACACCTTC. Protein product: CASSQGAGGYTF. The rearrangement links TRBV4-2 to TRBJ1-2, with a weak D call TRBD1 (6 bases). Deletions cut 3 bases from V and 8 bases from J, with 10 bases between. The CDR3 runs to 12 residues. Germline V gene lookup returns CDR1 LGHNA and CDR2 YNFKEQ.

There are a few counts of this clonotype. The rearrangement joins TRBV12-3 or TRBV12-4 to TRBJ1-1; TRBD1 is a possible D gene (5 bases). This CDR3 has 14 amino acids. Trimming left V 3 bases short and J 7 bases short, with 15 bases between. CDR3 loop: CASSFPGLGREAFF. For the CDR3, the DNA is TGTGCCAGCAGTTTCCCTGGACTGGGACGTGAAGCTTTCTTT.

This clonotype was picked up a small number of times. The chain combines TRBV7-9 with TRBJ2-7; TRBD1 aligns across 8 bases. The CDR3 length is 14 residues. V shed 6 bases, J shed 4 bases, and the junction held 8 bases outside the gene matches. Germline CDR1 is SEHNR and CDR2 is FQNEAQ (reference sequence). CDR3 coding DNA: TGTGCCAGCAGGGCAGGGGGCGCGGATTACGAGCAGTACTTC. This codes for CASRAGGADYEQYF.

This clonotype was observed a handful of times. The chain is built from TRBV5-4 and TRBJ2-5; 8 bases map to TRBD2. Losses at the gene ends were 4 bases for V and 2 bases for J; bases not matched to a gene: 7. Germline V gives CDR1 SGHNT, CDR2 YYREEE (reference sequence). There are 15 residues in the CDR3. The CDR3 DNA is TGTGCCAGCAGCCAAGGGACTAGTCAACAAGAGACCCAGTACTTC. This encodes CASSQGTSQQETQYF.

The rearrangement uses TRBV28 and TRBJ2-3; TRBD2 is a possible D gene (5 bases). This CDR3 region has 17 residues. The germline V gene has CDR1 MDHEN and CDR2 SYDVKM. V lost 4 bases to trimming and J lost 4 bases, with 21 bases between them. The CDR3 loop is CASSSLPPAADADTQYF. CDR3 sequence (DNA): TGTGCCAGCAGTTCCCTCCCCCCAGCGGCGGACGCAGATACGCAGTATTTT. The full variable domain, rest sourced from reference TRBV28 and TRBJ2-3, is DVKVTQSSRYLVKRTGEKVFLECVQDMDHENMFWYRQDPGLGLRLIYFSYDVKMKEKGDIPEGYSVSREKKERFSLILESASTNQTSMYLCASSSLPPAADADTQYFGPGTRLTVL.

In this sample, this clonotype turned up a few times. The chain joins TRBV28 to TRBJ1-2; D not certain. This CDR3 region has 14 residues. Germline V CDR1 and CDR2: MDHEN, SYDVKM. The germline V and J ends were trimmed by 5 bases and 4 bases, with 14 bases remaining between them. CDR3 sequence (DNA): TGTGCCAGCAGTCCCCCCCTAGACGTCTATGGCTACACCTTC. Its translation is CASSPPLDVYGYTF.

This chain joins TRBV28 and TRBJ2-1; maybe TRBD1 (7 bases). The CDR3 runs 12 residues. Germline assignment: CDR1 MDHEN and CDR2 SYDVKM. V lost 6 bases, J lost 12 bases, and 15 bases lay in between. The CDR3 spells CASRLGTAGQFF. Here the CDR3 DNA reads TGTGCCAGCAGGTTAGGGACAGCGGGGCAGTTCTTC.

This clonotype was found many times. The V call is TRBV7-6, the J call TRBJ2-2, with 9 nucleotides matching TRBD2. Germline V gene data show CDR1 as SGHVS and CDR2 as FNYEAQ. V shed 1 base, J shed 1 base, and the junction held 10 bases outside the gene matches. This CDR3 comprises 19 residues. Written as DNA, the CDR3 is TGTGCCAGCAGCTTAGAATTAGCGGGGGCCGGGGTGAACACCGGGGAGCTGTTTTTT. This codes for CASSLELAGAGVNTGELFF.

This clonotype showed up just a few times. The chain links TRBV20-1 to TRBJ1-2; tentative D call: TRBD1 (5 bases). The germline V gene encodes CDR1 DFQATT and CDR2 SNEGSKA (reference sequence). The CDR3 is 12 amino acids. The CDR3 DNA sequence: TGCTGTATACCGGGACTGAACTATGGCTACACCTTC. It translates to CCIPGLNYGYTF.

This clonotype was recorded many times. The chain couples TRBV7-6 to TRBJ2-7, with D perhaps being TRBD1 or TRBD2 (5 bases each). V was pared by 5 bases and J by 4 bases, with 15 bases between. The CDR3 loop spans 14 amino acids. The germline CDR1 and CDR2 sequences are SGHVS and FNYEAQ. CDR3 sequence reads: CASSLGTGRYEQYF. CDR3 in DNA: TGTGCCAGCAGCCTCGGGACGGGAAGATACGAGCAGTACTTC.

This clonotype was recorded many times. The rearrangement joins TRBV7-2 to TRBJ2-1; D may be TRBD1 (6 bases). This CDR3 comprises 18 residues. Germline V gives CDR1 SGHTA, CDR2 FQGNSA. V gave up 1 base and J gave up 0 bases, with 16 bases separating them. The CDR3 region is CASSLDTPGQTSYNEQFF. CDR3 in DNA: TGTGCCAGCAGCTTAGATACTCCGGGACAAACCTCCTACAATGAGCAGTTCTTC.

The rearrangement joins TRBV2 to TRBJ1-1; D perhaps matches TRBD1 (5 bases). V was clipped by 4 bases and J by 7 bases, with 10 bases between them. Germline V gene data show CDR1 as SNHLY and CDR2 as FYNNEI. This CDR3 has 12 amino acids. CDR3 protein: CASSVADNEAFF. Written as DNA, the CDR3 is TGTGCCAGCAGTGTCGCGGACAATGAAGCTTTCTTT.

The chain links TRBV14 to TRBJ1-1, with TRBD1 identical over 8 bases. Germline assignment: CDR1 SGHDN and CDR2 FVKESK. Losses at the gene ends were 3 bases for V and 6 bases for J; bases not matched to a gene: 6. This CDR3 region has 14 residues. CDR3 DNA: TGTGCCAGCAGCCAGCACACAGGGGGGGCTGAAGCTTTCTTT. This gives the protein CASSQHTGGAEAFF.

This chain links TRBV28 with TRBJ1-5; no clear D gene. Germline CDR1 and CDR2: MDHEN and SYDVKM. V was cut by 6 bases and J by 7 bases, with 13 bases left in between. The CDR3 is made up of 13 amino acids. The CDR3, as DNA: TGTGCCAGCAGCCTCGTGGGGTACCAGCCCCAGCATTTT. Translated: CASSLVGYQPQHF.

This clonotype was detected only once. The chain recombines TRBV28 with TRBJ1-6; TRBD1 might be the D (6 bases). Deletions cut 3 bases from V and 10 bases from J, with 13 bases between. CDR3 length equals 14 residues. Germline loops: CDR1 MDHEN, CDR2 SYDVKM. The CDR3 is CASSLGGGNSPLHF. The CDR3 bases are TGTGCCAGCAGTTTGGGAGGGGGGAACTCACCCCTCCACTTT.

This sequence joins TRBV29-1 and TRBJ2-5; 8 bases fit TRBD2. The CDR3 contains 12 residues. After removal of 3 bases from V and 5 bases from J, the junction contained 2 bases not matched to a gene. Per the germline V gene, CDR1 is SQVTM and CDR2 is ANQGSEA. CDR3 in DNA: TGCAGCGTTGAGGGACTAGTCGAGACCCAGTACTTC. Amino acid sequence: CSVEGLVETQYF.

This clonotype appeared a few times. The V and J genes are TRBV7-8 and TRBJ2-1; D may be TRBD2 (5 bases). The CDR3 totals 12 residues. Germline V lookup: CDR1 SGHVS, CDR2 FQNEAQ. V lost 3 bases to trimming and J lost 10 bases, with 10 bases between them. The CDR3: CASSFETGEQFF. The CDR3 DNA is TGTGCCAGCAGCTTCGAGACGGGAGAGCAGTTCTTC.

The CDR3 is CASSEVGMNTEAFF. The CDR3 bases are TGTGCCAGCAGTGAAGTTGGCATGAACACTGAAGCTTTCTTT. The chain joins TRBV6-4 to TRBJ1-1; D not resolved. Germline V CDR1 and CDR2: MRHNA, SNTAGT. Trimming removed 3 bases at V and 0 bases at J, with 8 bases between. CDR3 length: 14 amino acids.

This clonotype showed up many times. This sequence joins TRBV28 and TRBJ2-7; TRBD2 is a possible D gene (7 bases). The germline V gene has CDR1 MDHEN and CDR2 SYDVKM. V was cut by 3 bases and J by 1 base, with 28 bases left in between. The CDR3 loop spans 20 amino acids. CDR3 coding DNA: TGTGCCAGCAGTTTCCAATTAGGGGTGGGGGGGCCAGAATCTTCCTACGAGCAGTACTTC. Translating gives CASSFQLGVGGPESSYEQYF.

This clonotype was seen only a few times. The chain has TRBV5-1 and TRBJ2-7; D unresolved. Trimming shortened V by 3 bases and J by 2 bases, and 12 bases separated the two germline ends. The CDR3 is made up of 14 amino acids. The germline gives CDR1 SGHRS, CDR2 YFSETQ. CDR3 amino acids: CASSSPGVTYEQYF. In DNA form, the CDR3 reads TGCGCCAGCAGCTCGCCAGGAGTGACCTACGAGCAGTACTTC.

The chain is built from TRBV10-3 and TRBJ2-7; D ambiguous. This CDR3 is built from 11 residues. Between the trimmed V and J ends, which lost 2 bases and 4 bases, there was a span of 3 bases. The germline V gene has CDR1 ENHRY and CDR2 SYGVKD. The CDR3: CAISEGYEQYF. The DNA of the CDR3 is TGTGCCATCAGTGAGGGATACGAGCAGTACTTC.

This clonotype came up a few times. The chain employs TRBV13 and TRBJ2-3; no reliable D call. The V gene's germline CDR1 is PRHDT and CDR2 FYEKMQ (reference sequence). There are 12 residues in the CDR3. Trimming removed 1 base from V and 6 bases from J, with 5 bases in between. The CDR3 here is CASSLDADTQYF. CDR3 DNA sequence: TGTGCCAGCAGCTTAGACGCGGATACGCAGTATTTT.